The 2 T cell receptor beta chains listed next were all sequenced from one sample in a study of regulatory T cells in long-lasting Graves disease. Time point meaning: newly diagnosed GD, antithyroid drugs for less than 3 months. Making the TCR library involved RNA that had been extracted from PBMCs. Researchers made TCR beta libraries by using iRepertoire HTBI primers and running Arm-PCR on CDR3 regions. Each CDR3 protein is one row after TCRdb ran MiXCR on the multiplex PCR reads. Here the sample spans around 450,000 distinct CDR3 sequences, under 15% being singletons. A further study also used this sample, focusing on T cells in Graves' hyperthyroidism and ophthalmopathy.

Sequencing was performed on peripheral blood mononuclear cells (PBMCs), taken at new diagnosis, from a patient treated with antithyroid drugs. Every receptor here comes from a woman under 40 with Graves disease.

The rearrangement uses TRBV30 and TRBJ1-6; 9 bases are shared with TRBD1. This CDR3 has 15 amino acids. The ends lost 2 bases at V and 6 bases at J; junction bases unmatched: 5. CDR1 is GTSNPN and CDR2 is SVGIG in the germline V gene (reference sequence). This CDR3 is CAWSWDREINSPLHF. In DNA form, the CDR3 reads TGTGCCTGGAGTTGGGACAGGGAAATTAATTCACCCCTCCACTTT.

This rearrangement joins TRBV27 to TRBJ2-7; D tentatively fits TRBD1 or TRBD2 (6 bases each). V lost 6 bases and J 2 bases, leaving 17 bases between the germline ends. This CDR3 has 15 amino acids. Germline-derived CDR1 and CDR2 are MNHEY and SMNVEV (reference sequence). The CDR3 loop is CASSAVGAGTYEQYF. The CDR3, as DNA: TGTGCCAGCAGCGCGGTGGGGGCGGGAACCTACGAGCAGTACTTC.